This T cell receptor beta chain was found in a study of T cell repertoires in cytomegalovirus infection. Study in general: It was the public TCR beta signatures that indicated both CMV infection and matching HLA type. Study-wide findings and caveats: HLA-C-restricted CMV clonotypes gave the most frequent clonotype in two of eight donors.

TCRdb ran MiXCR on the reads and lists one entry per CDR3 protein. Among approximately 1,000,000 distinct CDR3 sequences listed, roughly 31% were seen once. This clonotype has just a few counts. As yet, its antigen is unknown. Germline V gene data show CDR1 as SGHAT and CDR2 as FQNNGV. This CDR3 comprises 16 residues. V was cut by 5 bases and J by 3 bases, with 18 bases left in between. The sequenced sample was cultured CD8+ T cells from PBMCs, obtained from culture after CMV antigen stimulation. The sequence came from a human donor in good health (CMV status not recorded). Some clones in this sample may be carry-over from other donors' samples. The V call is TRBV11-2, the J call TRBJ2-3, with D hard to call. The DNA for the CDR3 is TGTGCCAGCAGCCTCAGGCCTCTCGGCATGACAGATACGCAGTATTTT. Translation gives CASSLRPLGMTDTQYF.